These 17 T cell receptor beta chains were sequenced from one sample in a study of vaccination effects on CD4 cells after COVID-19. Their antigens are not known. Peptide-pool stimulation followed by sequencing identified expanded antigen-specific CD4+ clonotypes in the ViraFEST assay. Around day 10 of culture, CD4+ T cells were separated out. According to the study, vaccine recipients showed no prior SARS-CoV-2 infection and negative nucleocapsid antibodies. Sequencing used immunoSEQ multiplex PCR; TCRdb keeps in-frame clones, though not all of them. The sample gives tens of thousands of clones, roughly 72% of which show up once; around 25% is in the top ten. The sample consisted of CD4+ T cells from PBMCs cultured with HCoV-OC43 spike peptides, taken before COVID-19 vaccination. Specified subset: HCoV-OC43 spike overlapping peptide pool stimulation. Source of these receptors: a human donor who received a COVID-19 vaccine.

The rearrangement uses TRBV7-8 and TRBJ2-1; no firm D call. Between the trimmed V and J ends, which lost 7 bases and 6 bases, there was a span of 10 bases. The CDR3 covers 12 residues. CDR1 is SGHVS and CDR2 is FQNEAQ in the germline V gene. The CDR3 here is CASTFNGNEQFF. The CDR3 DNA sequence: TGTGCCAGCACCTTTAACGGCAATGAGCAGTTCTTC.

This rearrangement joins TRBV27 to TRBJ2-7; TRBD2 matches 9 bases. The CDR3 is 15 residues long. The V gene's germline CDR1 is MNHEY and CDR2 SMNVEV (reference sequence). Trimming took 7 bases from V and 2 from J; bases not matched to a gene: 9. CDR3 amino acids: CASTSRLADPYEQYF. The DNA for the CDR3 is TGTGCCAGCACTTCCCGACTAGCGGACCCCTACGAGCAGTACTTC.

This clone was seen just once. V gene TRBV7-2 combines with J gene TRBJ1-2, with TRBD1 as a possible D gene (5 bases). Germline values: CDR1 SGHTA, CDR2 FQGNSA. The germline V and J ends were trimmed by 5 bases and 5 bases, with 12 bases remaining between them. This CDR3 is built from 13 residues. CDR3 amino acids: CASSPGTWYGYTF. The CDR3 DNA is TGTGCCAGCAGCCCCGGGACGTGGTATGGCTACACCTTC.

The chain couples TRBV27 to TRBJ1-1; D is unresolved. Per the germline V gene, CDR1 is MNHEY and CDR2 is SMNVEV (reference sequence). The CDR3 has 14 amino acids. V lost 1 base and J lost 3, with 9 bases in between. The CDR3 coding sequence is TGTGCCAGCAGTTTATGGGCAGCGGACACTGAAGCTTTCTTT. This encodes CASSLWAADTEAFF.

The chain recombines TRBV5-1 with TRBJ2-3; D not resolved. V gave up 4 bases and J gave up 2 bases, with 2 bases separating them. This CDR3 spans 11 amino acids. CDR1 SGHRS and CDR2 YFSETQ come from the germline V gene. The CDR3 is CASSITDTQYF. CDR3 bases: TGCGCCAGCAGCATCACAGATACGCAGTATTTT.

This chain connects TRBV5-5 to TRBJ2-7, with D possibly being TRBD1 (5 bases). With 4 bases removed from V and 6 bases from J, the gap between germline ends came to 20 bases. CDR3 size: 15 residues. CDR1 and CDR2 from the germline V gene are SGHKS and YYEKEE (reference sequence). CDR3 nucleotide sequence: TGTGCCAGCAGCCCCCGAGACAGCCCTTTGCGCGAGCAGTACTTC. It yields the protein CASSPRDSPLREQYF.

Only one count was recorded for this clone. V and J are TRBV9 and TRBJ1-2; possibly TRBD1 for D (5 bases). Per germline, CDR1 SGDLS and CDR2 YYNGEE. V shed 4 bases and J shed 0 bases, with 13 bases lying between them. The CDR3 length is 15 residues. In DNA form, the CDR3 reads TGTGCCAGCAGCCTTCTCTGGACACCTAACTATGGCTACACCTTC. Protein product: CASSLLWTPNYGYTF.

This clone occurred a few times. This sequence joins TRBV30 and TRBJ1-5; TRBD1 is a possible D gene (6 bases). V dropped 3 bases and J dropped 6 bases, with 15 bases sitting between them. Germline values: CDR1 GTSNPN, CDR2 SVGIG (reference sequence). The CDR3 has 14 residues. This CDR3 reads CAWSGGGGGQPQHF. The DNA for the CDR3 is TGTGCCTGGAGCGGTGGAGGGGGAGGTCAGCCCCAGCATTTT.

This clone was found a few times. The sample holds other DNA sequences that translate to the same CDR3. The gene calls are TRBV3-1 (or the pseudogene TRBV3-2) and TRBJ1-6, with D perhaps matching TRBD1 (5 bases). The germline CDR1 and CDR2 sequences are LGHDT and YNNKEL (reference sequence). The CDR3 is 14 amino acids. V lost 1 base and J 7 bases, leaving 8 bases between the germline ends. The chain's CDR3 is CASSQGRANSPLHF. Here the CDR3 DNA reads TGTGCCAGCAGCCAAGGCAGGGCAAATTCACCCCTCCACTTT.

V and J are TRBV12-3 or TRBV12-4 and TRBJ1-1; D remains unclear. V gave up 6 bases and J gave up 7 bases, with 9 bases separating them. The CDR3 is 11 amino acids. This CDR3 is CASSLLGEAFF. The CDR3, as DNA: TGTGCCAGCAGCCTTCTGGGTGAAGCTTTCTTT.

This clone was recorded a few times. This rearrangement joins TRBV5-1 to TRBJ2-3; 11 bases match TRBD1. Germline V lookup: CDR1 SGHRS, CDR2 YFSETQ. The CDR3 is made up of 16 amino acids. V shed 5 bases and J 1 base; nucleotides not matched to a gene: 6. CDR3 sequence: CASRPGQGARTDTQYF. In DNA, the CDR3 is TGCGCCAGCAGACCCGGACAGGGGGCCCGCACAGATACGCAGTATTTT.

The sample holds a few counts of this clone. The chain recombines TRBV4-1 with TRBJ1-2, with 9 bases lining up with TRBD1. CDR3 size: 16 residues. J was trimmed by 3 bases and V by 4 bases; bases with no gene match: 9. From germline, CDR1 is MGHRA and CDR2 YSYEKL. The CDR3 sequence is CASSPHRDRVDYGYTF. The CDR3 region has the DNA TGCGCCAGCAGCCCGCATCGGGACAGGGTGGACTATGGCTACACCTTC.

The rearrangement links TRBV6-1 to TRBJ2-7; D tentatively fits TRBD1 or TRBD2 (5 bases each). This CDR3 is built from 13 residues. Germline V gene sequence: CDR1 MNHNS, CDR2 SASEGT. V lost 3 bases and J lost 11, with 17 bases in between. The CDR3 is CASSDSGTPNKYF. As DNA, the CDR3 is TGTGCCAGCAGTGATTCCGGGACCCCCAACAAGTACTTC.

V is TRBV4-2 and J is TRBJ1-6; TRBD1 matches at 9 bases. Germline lookup yields CDR1 LGHNA and CDR2 YNFKEQ. Trimming took 3 bases from V and 10 from J; bases not matched to a gene: 13. CDR3 length: 17 amino acids. In DNA form, the CDR3 reads TGTGCCAGCAGCCAGCCGAACACCGGGACAGGGAGCTCACCCCTCCACTTT. Its protein is CASSQPNTGTGSSPLHF.

This clone was observed a few times. The chain has TRBV10-3 and TRBJ1-6; perhaps TRBD1 as D (5 bases). The CDR3 loop spans 18 amino acids. CDR1 and CDR2 (germline): ENHRY, SYGVKD. Trimming left V 2 bases short and J 7 bases short, with 21 bases between. For the CDR3, the DNA is TGTGCCATCAGTGAGCACTCGGGAGGGGTTAAAAGGAATTCACCCCTCCACTTT. Translating it yields CAISEHSGGVKRNSPLHF.

A few counts support this clone. The V call is TRBV10-3, the J call TRBJ1-6, with D perhaps TRBD1 (6 bases). The CDR3 has 14 amino acids. V lost 4 bases, J lost 8 bases, and 12 bases lay in between. Per the germline V gene, CDR1 is ENHRY and CDR2 is SYGVKD. The CDR3 nucleotides are TGTGCCATCAGTGCTCAGGGGAGCGATTCACCCCTCCACTTT. It translates to CAISAQGSDSPLHF.

The chain recombines TRBV4-1 with TRBJ1-4; no firm D call. The germline V gene encodes CDR1 MGHRA and CDR2 YSYEKL. Trimming removed 0 bases at V and 3 bases at J, with 14 bases between. There are 17 residues in the CDR3. The CDR3 sequence: CASSQDPPGTANEKLFF. In DNA, the CDR3 is TGCGCCAGCAGCCAAGATCCCCCGGGTACGGCTAATGAAAAACTGTTTTTT.